This T cell receptor beta chain was found in a study of blood T cell repertoires in COVID-19. Assay used: immunoSEQ multiplex PCR; TCRdb lists only in-frame clones, some missing. Of 300,000 to 350,000 clones listed, around 85% are singletons. This CDR3 region has 15 residues. J was trimmed by 5 bases and V by 2 bases; bases with no gene match: 5. Germline CDR1 is MNHNS and CDR2 is SASEGT. The gene calls are TRBV6-1 and TRBJ1-2; 10 bases line up with TRBD1. Material for sequencing was PBMCs or T cells enriched from blood (not recorded which). This sequence was found in a man under 40 who had recovered from COVID-19. In DNA form, the CDR3 reads TGTGCCAGCAGTGAAAGGACAGGGGGACCTTATGGCTACACCTTC. This codes for CASSERTGGPYGYTF.